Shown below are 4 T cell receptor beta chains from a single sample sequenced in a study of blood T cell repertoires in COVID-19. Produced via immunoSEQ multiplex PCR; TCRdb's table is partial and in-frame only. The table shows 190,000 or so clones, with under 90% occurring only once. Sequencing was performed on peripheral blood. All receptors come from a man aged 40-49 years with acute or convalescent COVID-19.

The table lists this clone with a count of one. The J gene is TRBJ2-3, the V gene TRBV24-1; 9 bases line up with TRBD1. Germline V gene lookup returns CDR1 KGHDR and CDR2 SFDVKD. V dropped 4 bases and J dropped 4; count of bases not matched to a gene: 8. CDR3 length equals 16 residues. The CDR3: CATSDSGQGLSDTQYF. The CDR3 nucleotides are TGTGCCACCAGTGACTCGGGACAGGGTCTGTCAGATACGCAGTATTTT.

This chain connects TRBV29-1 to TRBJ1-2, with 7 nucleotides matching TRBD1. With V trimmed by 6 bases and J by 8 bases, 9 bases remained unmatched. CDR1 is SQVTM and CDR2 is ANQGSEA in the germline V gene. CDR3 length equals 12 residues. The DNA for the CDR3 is TGCAGCGTCGCCCAGGGGGTCGGGGGCTACACCTTC. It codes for CSVAQGVGGYTF.

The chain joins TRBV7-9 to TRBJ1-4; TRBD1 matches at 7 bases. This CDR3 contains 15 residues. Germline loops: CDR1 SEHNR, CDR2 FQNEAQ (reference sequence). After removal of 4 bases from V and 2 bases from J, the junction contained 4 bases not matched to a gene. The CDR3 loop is CASSSVDRTNEKLFF. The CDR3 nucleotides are TGTGCCAGCAGCTCCGTGGACAGGACTAATGAAAAACTGTTTTTT.

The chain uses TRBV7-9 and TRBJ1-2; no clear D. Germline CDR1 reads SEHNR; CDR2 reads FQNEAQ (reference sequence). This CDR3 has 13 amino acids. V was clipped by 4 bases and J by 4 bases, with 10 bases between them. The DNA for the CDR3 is TGTGCCAGCAGCTCCACAGCTTTCTATGGCTACACCTTC. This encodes CASSSTAFYGYTF.